This entry describes one T cell receptor beta chain. Its antigen is currently unknown. V was trimmed by 7 bases and J by 8 bases, leaving 19 bases between them. The germline V gene encodes CDR1 SQVTM and CDR2 ANQGSEA. The CDR3 extends over 13 amino acids. The data belong to a study of neurological immune-mediated disorders. For sorted libraries, the input was about 920,000 CD4+ or CD8+ T cells. The study, taken as a whole, reports: TCR clonal expansion peaked in HTLV-1-associated myelopathy patients and was lowest in multiple sclerosis patients. None of the CDR3 amino acid sequences in expanded clones turned up in more than one subject, which points to private repertoires in all groups.

The cDNA was synthesized by means of template-switch 5'RACE, which was carried out with 10-nucleotide random UMIs. From the 5' RACE reads, TCRdb called clonotypes with MiXCR, one entry per CDR3 protein. The sample carries approximately 27,000 distinct CDR3 sequences, around a quarter recorded once. The TCR sequence derives from a man between 45 and 60 years old with HTLV-1-associated myelopathy (HAM/TSP). Sequenced sample: CD4+ T cells from blood. The V and J genes are TRBV29-1 and TRBJ2-3, with D maybe TRBD2 (6 bases). Here the CDR3 reads CSARGQGGGTQYF. In DNA, the CDR3 is TGCAGCGCTAGAGGGCAGGGAGGCGGTACGCAGTATTTT.